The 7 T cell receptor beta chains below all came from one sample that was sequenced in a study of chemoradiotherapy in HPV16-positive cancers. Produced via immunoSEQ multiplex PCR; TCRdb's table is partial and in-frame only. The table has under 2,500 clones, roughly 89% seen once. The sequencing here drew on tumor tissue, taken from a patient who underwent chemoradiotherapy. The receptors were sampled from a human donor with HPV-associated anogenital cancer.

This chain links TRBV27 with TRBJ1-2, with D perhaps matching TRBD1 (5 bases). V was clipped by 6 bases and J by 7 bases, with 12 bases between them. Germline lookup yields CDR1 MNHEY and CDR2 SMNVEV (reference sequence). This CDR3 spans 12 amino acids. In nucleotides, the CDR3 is TGTGCCAGCAGGGGAAAGGGGAGTGGCTACACCTTC. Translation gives CASRGKGSGYTF.

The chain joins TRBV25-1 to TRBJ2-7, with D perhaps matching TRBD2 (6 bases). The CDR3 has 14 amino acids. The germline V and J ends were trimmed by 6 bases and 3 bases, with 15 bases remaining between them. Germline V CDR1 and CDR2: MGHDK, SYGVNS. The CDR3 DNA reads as TGTGCCAGCAGGAGGGGAGCGGGCGGCTACGAGCAGTACTTC. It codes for CASRRGAGGYEQYF.

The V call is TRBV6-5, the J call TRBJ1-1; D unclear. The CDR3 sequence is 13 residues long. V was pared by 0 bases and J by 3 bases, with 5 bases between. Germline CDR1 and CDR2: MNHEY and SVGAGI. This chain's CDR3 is CASSYSKDTEAFF. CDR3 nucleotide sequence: TGTGCCAGCAGTTACTCGAAGGACACTGAAGCTTTCTTT.

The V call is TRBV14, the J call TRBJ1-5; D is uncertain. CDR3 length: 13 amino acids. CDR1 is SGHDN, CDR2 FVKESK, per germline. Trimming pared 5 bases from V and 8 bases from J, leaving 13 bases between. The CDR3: CASSAGLMEPQHF. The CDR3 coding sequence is TGTGCCAGCAGCGCCGGCCTGATGGAGCCCCAGCATTTT. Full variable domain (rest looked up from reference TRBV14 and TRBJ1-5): EAGVTQFPSHSVIEKGQTVTLRCDPISGHDNLYWYRRVMGKEIKFLLHFVKESKQDESGMPNNRFLAERTGGTYSTLKVQPAELEDSGVYFCASSAGLMEPQHFGDGTRLSIL.

The chain's CDR3 is CASSEEGGGGYTQYF. The DNA of the CDR3 is TGTGCCAGCAGTGAAGAAGGGGGCGGGGGCTATACGCAGTATTTT. V usage is TRBV2 and J usage is TRBJ2-3; D is perhaps TRBD1 or TRBD2 (7 bases each). The V and J ends lost 1 base and 7 bases respectively, with 15 bases between them. The CDR3 is made up of 15 amino acids. The germline V gene encodes CDR1 SNHLY and CDR2 FYNNEI.

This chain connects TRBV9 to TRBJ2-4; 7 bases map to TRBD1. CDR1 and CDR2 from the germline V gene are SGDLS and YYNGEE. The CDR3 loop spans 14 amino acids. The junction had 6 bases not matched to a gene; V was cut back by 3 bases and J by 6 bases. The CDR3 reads CASSEGGSVNIQYF. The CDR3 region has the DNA TGTGCCAGCAGCGAAGGGGGCTCGGTAAACATTCAGTACTTC.

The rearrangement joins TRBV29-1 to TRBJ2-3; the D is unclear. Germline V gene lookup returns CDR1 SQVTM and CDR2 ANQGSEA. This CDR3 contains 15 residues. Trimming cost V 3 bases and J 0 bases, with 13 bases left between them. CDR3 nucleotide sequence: TGCAGCGTTGAGATTCTACAAGATAGCACAGATACGCAGTATTTT. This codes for CSVEILQDSTDTQYF.